Given below is one TCR beta chain in context. This CDR3 comprises 13 residues. Looked up from germline, CDR1 is GTSNPN and CDR2 is SVGIG (reference sequence). With 1 base removed from V and 3 bases from J, the gap between germline ends came to 7 bases. This sample stems from a study of blood T cell repertoires in COVID-19. Study summary: T cells, B-cell-depleted T cells, or PBMCs provided the cDNA or gDNA that served as material.

As processed by the authors: Amplification of reference gene primers provided the estimated nucleated cell counts. The protocol was immunoSEQ multiplex PCR, while the TCRdb copy is restricted to in-frame clones and leaves out a portion. V and J calls and clone size are copied from that table; D and trimming were computed from the DNA. The table includes tens of thousands of clones, 86% detected once. V is TRBV30 and J is TRBJ1-5; maybe TRBD1 (5 bases). The sequenced sample was peripheral blood. The sequence was collected from a man in his 70s with acute or convalescent COVID-19. The CDR3 DNA reads TGTGCCTGGAGTGGACAGACCAATCAGCCCCAGCATTTT. Protein product: CAWSGQTNQPQHF.